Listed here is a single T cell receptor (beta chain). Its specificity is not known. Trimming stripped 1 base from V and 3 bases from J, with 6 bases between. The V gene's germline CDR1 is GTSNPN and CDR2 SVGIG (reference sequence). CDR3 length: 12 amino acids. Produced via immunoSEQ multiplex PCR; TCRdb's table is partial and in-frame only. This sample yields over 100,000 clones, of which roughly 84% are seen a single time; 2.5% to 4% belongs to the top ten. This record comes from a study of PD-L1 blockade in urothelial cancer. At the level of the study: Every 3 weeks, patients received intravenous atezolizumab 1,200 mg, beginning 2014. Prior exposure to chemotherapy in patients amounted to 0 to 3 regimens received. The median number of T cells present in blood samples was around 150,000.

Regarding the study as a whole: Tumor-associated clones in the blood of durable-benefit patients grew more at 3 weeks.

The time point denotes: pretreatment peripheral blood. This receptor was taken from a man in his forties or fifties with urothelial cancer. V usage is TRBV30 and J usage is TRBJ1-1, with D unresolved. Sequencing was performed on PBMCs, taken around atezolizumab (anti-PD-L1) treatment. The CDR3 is CAWSGEYTEAFF. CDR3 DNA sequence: TGTGCCTGGAGTGGTGAGTACACTGAAGCTTTCTTT.